These 14 T cell receptor beta chains were all obtained from the same sample, sequenced in a study of T cells after yellow fever vaccination. TCRdb recomputed calls from the 5' RACE reads with MiXCR, one row per CDR3 protein. The sample has about 120,000 distinct CDR3 sequences, 7.2% seen once. Sequencing used CD4+ T cells sorted from PBMCs, obtained about 49 days after the first yellow fever vaccination. These receptors were collected from a man between 18 and 35 years old who received the YFV17D yellow fever vaccine.

This clonotype was picked up many times. The chain has TRBV5-1 and TRBJ2-7; tentative D call: TRBD1 (5 bases). The CDR3 spans 13 residues. V was pared by 5 bases and J by 0 bases, with 9 bases between. Germline CDR1 and CDR2: SGHRS and YFSETQ. This CDR3 reads CASRQVSSYEQYF. The CDR3 DNA is TGCGCCAGCAGACAGGTGAGCTCCTACGAGCAGTACTTC.

This clonotype was recorded at least ten times. DNA for the CDR3: TGTGCCAGCAGTGACCCGGACGCCACTGAAGCTTTCTTT. This encodes CASSDPDATEAFF. The chain joins TRBV12-3 or TRBV12-4 to TRBJ1-1, with no clear D. This CDR3 is 13 amino acids long. Trimming cost V 5 bases and J 4 bases, with 11 bases left between them.

This clonotype came up many times. The chain couples TRBV12-3 or TRBV12-4 to TRBJ2-2; D may be TRBD1 or TRBD2 (6 bases each). Trimming took off 7 bases at V and 7 bases at J, with 19 bases between the two ends. The CDR3 runs 15 residues. In DNA form, the CDR3 reads TGTGCCAGCACACCTCATAGGGGGGTTGGCGGGGAGCTGTTTTTT. Amino acids: CASTPHRGVGGELFF.

This clonotype was seen repeatedly, ten times or more. The chain uses TRBV2 and TRBJ2-5; tentatively, D is TRBD2 (5 bases). Trimming pared 11 bases from V and 3 bases from J, leaving 10 bases between. Germline values: CDR1 SNHLY, CDR2 FYNNEI. The CDR3 covers 11 residues. CDR3 protein: CARTREETQYF. CDR3 bases: TGTGCCCGCACTAGGGAAGAGACCCAGTACTTC.

The sample holds many counts of this clonotype. This sequence joins TRBV6-5 and TRBJ1-3; D is unclear. The CDR3 loop spans 14 amino acids. Trimming stripped 7 bases from V and 0 bases from J, with 10 bases between. Per the germline V gene, CDR1 is MNHEY and CDR2 is SVGAGI. For the CDR3, the DNA is TGTGCCAGCACCCCGGCAGGCTCTGGAAACACCATATATTTT. Its translation is CASTPAGSGNTIYF.

This clonotype was seen many times. This sequence joins TRBV9 and TRBJ1-5; tentatively, D is TRBD1 (6 bases). This CDR3 contains 15 residues. V dropped 2 bases and J dropped 5 bases, with 14 bases sitting between them. From germline, CDR1 is SGDLS and CDR2 YYNGEE. The CDR3 sequence: CASSVGEGEDQPQHF. CDR3 sequence (DNA): TGTGCCAGCAGCGTCGGAGAGGGGGAGGATCAGCCCCAGCATTTT.

As to this clonotype: A much larger clone sits a single nucleotide away, making a read error possible. The V gene is TRBV2, the J gene TRBJ2-5; D remains unclear. The V end was cut by 6 bases, the J end by 2 bases, with 13 bases between. Germline CDR1 is SNHLY and CDR2 is FYNNEI. This CDR3 has 14 amino acids. CDR3 DNA sequence: TGTGCCAGCAGCCGGGCTTTAGTGCAAGAGACCCAGTACTTC. Translation gives CASSRALVQETQYF.

This clonotype was detected ten times or more. The chain links TRBV7-9 to TRBJ2-1; D is ambiguous. From germline, CDR1 is SEHNR and CDR2 FQNEAQ (reference sequence). CDR3 length: 14 residues. V lost 3 bases and J 1 base, leaving 7 bases between the germline ends. The chain's CDR3 is CASSFSESYNEQFF. In DNA form, the CDR3 reads TGTGCCAGCAGCTTCTCCGAGTCCTACAATGAGCAGTTCTTC.

This clonotype was seen a few times. The rearrangement uses TRBV6-2 or TRBV6-3 and TRBJ1-3; no definite D call. From germline, CDR1 is MNHEY and CDR2 SVGEGT. The CDR3 loop spans 14 amino acids. V lost 6 bases to trimming and J lost 3 bases, with 12 bases between them. CDR3 coding DNA: TGTGCCAGCAGACCCACCGTGGGTGGAAACACCATATATTTT. Translating gives CASRPTVGGNTIYF.

The gene calls are TRBV7-2 and TRBJ2-1; D is perhaps TRBD1 or TRBD2 (6 bases each). Germline loops: CDR1 SGHTA, CDR2 FQGNSA. The CDR3 totals 15 residues. The ends were cut back, 2 bases at V and 2 bases at J, with 10 bases in the middle. CDR3 protein: CASSLWGAAYNEQFF. The CDR3 DNA is TGTGCCAGCAGCTTATGGGGGGCGGCCTACAATGAGCAGTTCTTC.

This clonotype was picked up one time. A read error may explain this, as a much larger clone is one base away. The rearrangement uses TRBV28 and TRBJ2-4; no reliable D call. Germline CDR1 is MDHEN and CDR2 is SYDVKM. The CDR3 sequence is 19 residues long. Written as DNA, the CDR3 is TGTGACAGCAGTTTTGGGCCAGGCAGAAATAGTCTAGCCAAAAACATTCAGTACTTC. It codes for CDSSFGPGRNSLAKNIQYF.

This clonotype showed up many times. The chain employs TRBV21-1 and TRBJ1-3; the table's D call TRBD1 went unverified against the DNA. TRBV21-1 is annotated as a pseudogene. This CDR3 has 16 residues. CDR3 bases: TGTGCCAGCAGCGTCCGGGACAGATGCCTCGGAAACACCATATATTTT. Its protein is CASSVRDRCLGNTIYF.

This clonotype was seen repeatedly, ten times or more. V is TRBV6-6 and J is TRBJ2-5, with D perhaps given as TRBD1 or TRBD2 (6 bases each). The V end was cut by 7 bases, the J end by 9 bases, with 15 bases between. The V gene's germline CDR1 is MNHNY and CDR2 SVGAGI (reference sequence). The CDR3 length is 12 residues. The chain's CDR3 is CASNAIRGAQYF. In DNA, the CDR3 is TGTGCCAGCAACGCAATAAGGGGGGCCCAGTACTTC.

This clonotype has a count of ten or more. This chain connects TRBV5-1 to TRBJ2-5; D call uncertain. This CDR3 has 14 residues. V was shortened by 2 bases and J by 1 base, with 9 bases between the two germline ends. Germline V CDR1 and CDR2: SGHRS, YFSETQ. The CDR3 sequence: CASSFVTRQETQYF. The CDR3, as DNA: TGCGCCAGCAGCTTCGTGACCCGCCAAGAGACCCAGTACTTC. Combining the CDR3 with reference TRBV5-1 and TRBJ2-5 gives the whole variable domain KAGVTQTPRYLIKTRGQQVTLSCSPISGHRSVSWYQQTPGQGLQFLFEYFSETQRNKGNFPGRFSGRQFSNSRSEMNVSTLELGDSALYLCASSFVTRQETQYFGPGTRLLVL.